The TCR beta chain described here comes from a study of PD-1 blockade in mismatch repair-deficient tumors. Study as a whole: Patients had eleven to twelve mismatch repair-deficient cancer types and were previously treated and progressing.

Measured with immunoSEQ multiplex PCR; TCRdb has only the in-frame clones, and not every one. Of about 120,000 clones in the sample, around nine tenths were seen once. CDR3 length equals 13 residues. The V gene lost 2 bases and the J gene lost 5 bases, with 10 bases spanning the gap. The V gene's germline CDR1 is GTSNPN and CDR2 SVGIG (reference sequence). PCR or immunohistochemistry showed mismatch repair deficiency in every enrolled patient. TCR sequencing covered a few patients who responded to pembrolizumab. In regard to this clone: Its antigen is as yet unknown.

Study findings and constraints: After pembrolizumab, tumor-resident clones rose rapidly, then generally contracted before radiologic responses.

The TCR sequence derives from an adult with mismatch repair-deficient cancer. The genes are TRBV30 and TRBJ1-5, with D uncertain. The sample in question was peripheral blood, obtained 72 weeks after starting pembrolizumab. As DNA, the CDR3 is TGTGCCTGGAGTAACGAGGGCTATCAGCCCCAGCATTTT. Translating gives CAWSNEGYQPQHF.